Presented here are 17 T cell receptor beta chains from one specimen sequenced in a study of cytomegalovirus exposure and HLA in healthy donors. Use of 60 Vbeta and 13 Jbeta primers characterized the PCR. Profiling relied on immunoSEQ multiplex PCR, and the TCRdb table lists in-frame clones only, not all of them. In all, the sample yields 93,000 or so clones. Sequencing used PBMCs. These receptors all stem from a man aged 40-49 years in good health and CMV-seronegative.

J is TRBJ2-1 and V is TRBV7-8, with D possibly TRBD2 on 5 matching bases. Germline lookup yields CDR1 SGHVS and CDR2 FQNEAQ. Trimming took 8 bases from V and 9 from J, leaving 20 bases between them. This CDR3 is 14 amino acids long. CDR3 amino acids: CASRLSLAIIEQFF. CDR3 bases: TGTGCCAGCCGACTTTCGCTAGCCATCATTGAGCAGTTCTTC.

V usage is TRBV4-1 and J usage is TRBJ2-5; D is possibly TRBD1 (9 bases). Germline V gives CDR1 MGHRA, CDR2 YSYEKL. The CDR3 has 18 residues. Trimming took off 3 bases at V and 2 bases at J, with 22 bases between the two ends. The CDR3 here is CASSHPGGDRAGQETQYF. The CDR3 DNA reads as TGCGCCAGCAGCCATCCGGGGGGGGACAGGGCGGGTCAAGAGACCCAGTACTTC.

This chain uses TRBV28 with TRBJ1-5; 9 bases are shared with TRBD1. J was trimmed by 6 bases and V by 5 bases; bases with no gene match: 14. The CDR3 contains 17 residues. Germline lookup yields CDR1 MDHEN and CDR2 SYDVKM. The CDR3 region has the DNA TGTGCCAGCAGTCCGGGACAGGGTAGTTTTTTGGGTCAGCCCCAGCATTTT. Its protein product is CASSPGQGSFLGQPQHF.

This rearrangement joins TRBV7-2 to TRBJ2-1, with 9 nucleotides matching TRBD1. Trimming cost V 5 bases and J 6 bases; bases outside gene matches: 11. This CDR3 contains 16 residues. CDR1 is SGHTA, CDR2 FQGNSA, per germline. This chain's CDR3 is CASSQKGQGYANEQFF. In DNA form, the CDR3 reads TGTGCCAGCAGCCAAAAAGGACAGGGGTATGCCAATGAGCAGTTCTTC.

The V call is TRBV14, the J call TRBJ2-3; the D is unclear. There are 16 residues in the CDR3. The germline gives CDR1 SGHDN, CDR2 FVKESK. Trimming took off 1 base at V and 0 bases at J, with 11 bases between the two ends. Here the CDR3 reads CASSQVGGASTDTQYF. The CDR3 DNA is TGTGCCAGCAGCCAAGTAGGCGGAGCTAGCACAGATACGCAGTATTTT.

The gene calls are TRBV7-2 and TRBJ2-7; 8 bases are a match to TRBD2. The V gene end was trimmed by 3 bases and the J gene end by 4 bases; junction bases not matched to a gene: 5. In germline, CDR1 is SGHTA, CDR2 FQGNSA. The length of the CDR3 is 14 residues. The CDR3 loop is CASSFLGRAYEQYF. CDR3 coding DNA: TGTGCCAGCAGCTTCCTCGGGAGGGCTTACGAGCAGTACTTC.

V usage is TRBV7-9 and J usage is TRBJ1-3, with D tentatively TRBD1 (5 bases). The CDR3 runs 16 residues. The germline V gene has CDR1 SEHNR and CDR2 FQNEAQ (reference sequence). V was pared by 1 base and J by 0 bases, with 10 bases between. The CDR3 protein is CASSLVTGSSGNTIYF. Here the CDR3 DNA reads TGTGCCAGCAGCTTAGTTACAGGCTCCTCTGGAAACACCATATATTTT. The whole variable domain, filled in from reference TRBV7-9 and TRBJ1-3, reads DTGVSQNPRHKITKRGQNVTFRCDPISEHNRLYWYRQTLGQGPEFLTYFQNEAQLEKSRLLSDRFSAERPKGSFSTLEIQRTEQGDSAMYLCASSLVTGSSGNTIYFGEGSWLTVV.

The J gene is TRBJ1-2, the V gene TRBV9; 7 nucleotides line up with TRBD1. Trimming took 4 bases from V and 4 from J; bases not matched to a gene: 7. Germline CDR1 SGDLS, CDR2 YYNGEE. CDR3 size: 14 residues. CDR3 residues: CASSQKDRAYGYTF. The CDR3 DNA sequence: TGTGCCAGCAGCCAAAAAGACAGGGCCTATGGCTACACCTTC.

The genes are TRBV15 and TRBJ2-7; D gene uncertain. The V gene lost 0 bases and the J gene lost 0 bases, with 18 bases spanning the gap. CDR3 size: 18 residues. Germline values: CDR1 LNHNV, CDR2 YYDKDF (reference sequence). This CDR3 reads CATSRDRVLDLTSYEQYF. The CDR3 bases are TGTGCCACCAGCAGAGATCGGGTCCTTGATCTAACCTCCTACGAGCAGTACTTC.

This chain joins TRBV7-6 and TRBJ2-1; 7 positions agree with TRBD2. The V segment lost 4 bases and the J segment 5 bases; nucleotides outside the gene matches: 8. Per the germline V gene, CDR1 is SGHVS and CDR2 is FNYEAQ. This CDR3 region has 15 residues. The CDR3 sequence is CASSYRLAEHNEQFF. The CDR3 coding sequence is TGTGCCAGCAGCTATAGACTAGCCGAGCACAATGAGCAGTTCTTC.

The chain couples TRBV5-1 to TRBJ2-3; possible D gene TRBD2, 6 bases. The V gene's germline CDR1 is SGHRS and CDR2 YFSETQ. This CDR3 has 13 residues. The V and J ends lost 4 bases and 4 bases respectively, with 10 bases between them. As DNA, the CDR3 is TGCGCCAGCAGCCCGGCGGGGTCAGATACGCAGTATTTT. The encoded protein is CASSPAGSDTQYF.

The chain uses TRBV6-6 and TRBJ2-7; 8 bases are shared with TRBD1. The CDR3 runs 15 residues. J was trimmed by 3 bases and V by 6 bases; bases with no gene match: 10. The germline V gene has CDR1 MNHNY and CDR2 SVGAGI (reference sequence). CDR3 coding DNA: TGTGCCAGCAGCTCTGGACAGGGAGTAGGCTACGAGCAGTACTTC. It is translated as CASSSGQGVGYEQYF.

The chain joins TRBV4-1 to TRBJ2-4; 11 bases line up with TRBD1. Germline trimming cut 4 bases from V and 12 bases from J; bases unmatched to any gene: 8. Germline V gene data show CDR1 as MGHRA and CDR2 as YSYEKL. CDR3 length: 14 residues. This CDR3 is CASSRTGQGDHQYF. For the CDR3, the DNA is TGCGCCAGCAGCCGTACGGGACAGGGGGATCATCAGTACTTC.

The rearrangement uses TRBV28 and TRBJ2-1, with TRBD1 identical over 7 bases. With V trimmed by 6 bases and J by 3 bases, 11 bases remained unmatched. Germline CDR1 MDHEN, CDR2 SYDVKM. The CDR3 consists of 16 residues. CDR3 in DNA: TGTGCCAGCAGATTACCAGGACAGGAGATCTACAATGAGCAGTTCTTC. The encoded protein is CASRLPGQEIYNEQFF.

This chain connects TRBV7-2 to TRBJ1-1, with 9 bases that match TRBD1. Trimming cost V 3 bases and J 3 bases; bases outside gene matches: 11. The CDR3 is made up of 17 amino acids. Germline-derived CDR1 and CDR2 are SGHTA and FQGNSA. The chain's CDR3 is CASSFSRDRVEDTEAFF. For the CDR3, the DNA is TGTGCCAGCAGCTTTTCCCGGGACAGGGTTGAGGACACTGAAGCTTTCTTT.

The CDR3 region has the DNA TGTGCCACCAGCACCCCCCTAGCGGGAGCTGGCAATGAGCAGTTCTTC. Translating gives CATSTPLAGAGNEQFF. This chain joins TRBV15 and TRBJ2-1; TRBD2 matches at 10 bases. The CDR3 covers 16 residues. Germline V gene data show CDR1 as LNHNV and CDR2 as YYDKDF (reference sequence). V shed 4 bases, J shed 6 bases, and the junction held 9 bases outside the gene matches.

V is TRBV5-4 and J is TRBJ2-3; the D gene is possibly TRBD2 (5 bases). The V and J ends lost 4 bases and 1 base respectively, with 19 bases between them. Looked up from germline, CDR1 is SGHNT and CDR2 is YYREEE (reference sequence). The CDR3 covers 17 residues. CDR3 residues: CASSPGLYNGGTDTQYF. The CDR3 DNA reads TGTGCCAGCAGCCCCGGACTGTATAATGGGGGCACAGATACGCAGTATTTT.